Described below is a single TCR beta chain sequence and its context. The library gave individual cDNA molecules unique molecular identifiers. TCRdb reprocessed the RACE reads with MiXCR, giving one entry per CDR3 protein. The sample yields approximately 370,000 distinct CDR3 sequences, about 5% seen once. This entry belongs to a study of human T cells and chemical hapten exposure. Study background: Small differences in pooled library volume mainly drove the variation in TCR yields per sample.

As to time point: pre-sensitization, week 0. The treatment was: therapeutic diphenylcyclopropenone sensitization with weekly scalp DPC. Unfractionated whole blood was the source from which total RNA was extracted. Trimming at V came to 4 bases and at J to 5 bases, leaving 6 bases not matched to a gene. Germline loops: CDR1 SGHTA, CDR2 FQGNSA. CDR3 size: 15 residues. The rearrangement joins TRBV7-2 to TRBJ2-3, with 10 bases lining up with TRBD2. The receptor comes from a woman aged 18-29 years with alopecia areata. Some clones in this sample may be carry-over from other donors' samples. The starting material was whole blood, obtained in connection with sensitization to the hapten diphenylcyclopropenone (DPC). The CDR3 nucleotides read TGTGCCAGCAGCTCCTCCGGGACTAGCGTAGATACGCAGTATTTT. Protein product: CASSSSGTSVDTQYF.